The clone carrying this T cell receptor beta chain was seen more than once but under ten times. CDR3 length: 16 residues. The ends were cut back, 5 bases at V and 0 bases at J, with 16 bases in the middle. In germline, CDR1 is MDHEN, CDR2 SYDVKM. This entry is derived from a study of human T cells and chemical hapten exposure. The wider study: Per-sample TCR yield variability stemmed mainly from small pooled library volume differences.

The library attached unique molecular identifiers to individual cDNA molecules. TCRdb fed the 5' RACE reads into MiXCR, producing one record per CDR3 protein. The sample records 95,000 to 120,000 distinct CDR3 sequences, 19% being singletons. The total RNA was obtained from whole blood that was not fractionated. The receptor was isolated from a human donor in good health. The rearrangement links TRBV28 to TRBJ1-2; D call uncertain. The CDR3 DNA reads as TGTGCCAGCAGTCTACTAAAGGGTTTCTCTAACTATGGCTACACCTTC. Its translation is CASSLLKGFSNYGYTF.